This is a list of T cell receptor beta chains from one sample in a study of OX40 agonist ivuxolimab in advanced cancers. Assay: immunoSEQ multiplex PCR; the TCRdb copy retains only in-frame clones and omits some. The sample lists tens of thousands of clones; around 84% were seen once. The starting material was CD4+ or CD8+ T cells sorted from blood, obtained in a trial of the OX40 agonist ivuxolimab. These receptors were obtained from an adult with an advanced solid tumor such as melanoma, head and neck, liver or kidney cancer. CDR3s include the opening cysteine and the closing phenylalanine or tryptophan. Each record gives: clone size, J gene, V gene, CDR3 length, D gene, CDR3 DNA, CDR3 protein. The D gene is left open where the match is weak. Expanded clones are given a class, and other clones once, few, many or no size at all.

few,TRBJ2-7,TRBV15,16,.,TGTGCCACCAGCAGAGTGGACAGTTGGGGCTCCTACGAGCAGTACTTC,CATSRVDSWGSYEQYF
.,TRBJ1-1,TRBV13,13,TRBD1,TGTGCCAGCAGCTTAGACAGGGGAACTGAAGCTTTCTTT,CASSLDRGTEAFF
.,TRBJ2-2,TRBV6-1,18,TRBD2,TGTGCCAGCAGTGATGTAGGCAGCGGGGGGACGAACACCGGGGAGCTGTTTTTT,CASSDVGSGGTNTGELFF
.,TRBJ2-1,TRBV6-1,15,.,TGTGCCAGCAGTGAAGCGCCGGGTCCCTACAATGAGCAGTTCTTC,CASSEAPGPYNEQFF
.,TRBJ2-1,TRBV5-4,17,TRBD2,TGTGCCAGCAGGCCGACTAGCGGGAGGACCAACCACAATGAGCAGTTCTTC,CASRPTSGRTNHNEQFF
once,TRBJ2-3,TRBV10-2,11,.,TGCGCCAGCAGCTCCGCCGATACGCAGTATTTT,CASSSADTQYF
.,TRBJ2-1,TRBV6-1,17,TRBD2,TGTGCCAGCAGTGAAGACCGGACTAGCGGGATTTACAATGAGCAGTTCTTC,CASSEDRTSGIYNEQFF
.,TRBJ2-7,TRBV18,15,TRBD1,TGTGCCAGCTCACCAGGACAGGTCTCCTCCTACGAGCAGTACTTC,CASSPGQVSSYEQYF
.,TRBJ2-7,TRBV29-1,12,TRBD2,TGCAGCGTTCGGGAGGACGGCTACGAGCAGTACTTC,CSVREDGYEQYF
.,TRBJ2-1,TRBV5-1,17,TRBD2,TGCGCCAGCAGCTTGTGGGTGGTGGGACTAGCGGGAGGGGGGGAGTTCTTC,CASSLWVVGLAGGGEFF
few,TRBJ1-2,TRBV4-1,16,TRBD1,TGCGCCAGCAGCCGGGGGACAGGACTTTCTAACTATGGCTACACCTTC,CASSRGTGLSNYGYTF
.,TRBJ2-2,TRBV5-1,15,.,TGCGCCAGCAGCTTGCAAGTCGGGAACACCGGGGAGCTGTTTTTT,CASSLQVGNTGELFF
.,TRBJ2-5,TRBV6-4,14,.,TGTGCCAGCAGTGACTCGCAGCGGCAAGAGACCCAGTACTTC,CASSDSQRQETQYF
.,TRBJ1-1,TRBV5-1,14,TRBD1,TGCGCCAGCAGCCGTGACAGGGCGAACACTGAAGCTTTCTTT,CASSRDRANTEAFF
.,TRBJ1-2,TRBV19,13,.,TGTGCCAGTAGTATCGGACAGCCCTATGGCTACACCTTC,CASSIGQPYGYTF
.,TRBJ2-1,TRBV6-1,13,TRBD2,TGTGCCAGCGTAGCGGGAGGCCCCTTAGAGCAGTTCTTC,CASVAGGPLEQFF
.,TRBJ2-1,TRBV11-3,20,TRBD2,TGTGCCAGCAGCTGGGGACAGGGGACTAGCGGGAGGCACTCCTACAATGAGCAGTTCTTC,CASSWGQGTSGRHSYNEQFF
.,TRBJ2-2,TRBV11-2,16,.,TGTGCCAGCAGCTTAGGGGCACTAGGGAACACCGGGGAGCTGTTTTTT,CASSLGALGNTGELFF
.,TRBJ2-2,TRBV11-2,16,.,TGTGCCAGCAGCTTAAGACCGAACCCGAACACCGGGGAGCTGTTTTTT,CASSLRPNPNTGELFF
.,TRBJ1-1,TRBV6-5,14,.,TGTGCCAGCAGTCAACAGGCAGCGAGGACTGAAGCTTTCTTT,CASSQQAARTEAFF
once,TRBJ2-1,TRBV27,16,.,TGTGCCAGCAGTTTGAAGTGGAGTAGCTCCTACAATGAGCAGTTCTTC,CASSLKWSSSYNEQFF
.,TRBJ2-5,TRBV7-9,16,.,TGTGCCAGCAGCAGGTATATCCGGGACAAGAAAGAGACCCAGTACTTC,CASSRYIRDKKETQYF
.,TRBJ2-4,TRBV10-1,17,TRBD2,TGCGCCAGCAGTGAGTCGGCTAGCGGGCTAACCAAAAACATTCAGTACTTC,CASSESASGLTKNIQYF
.,TRBJ1-1,TRBV19,14,TRBD1,TGTGCCAGTGGGAGACAGGGGATGGGCACTGAAGCTTTCTTT,CASGRQGMGTEAFF
.,TRBJ2-3,TRBV25-1,14,.,TGTGCCAGCAGTGTCGGGATCCACACAGATACGCAGTATTTT,CASSVGIHTDTQYF
.,TRBJ2-3,TRBV2,14,.,TGTGCCAGCAATCCGACTAGTAATTCAGATACGCAGTATTTT,CASNPTSNSDTQYF